Sequencing of this T cell receptor (beta chain) was carried out in a study of T cells in localized non-small cell lung cancer. Study observations and caveats: Because researchers sequenced only one region of the tumor, heterogeneity is still possible. Adjacent lung exhibited a median of approximately 59 among the 100 most abundant tumor clones. Clonality of T cells reached its maximum in uninvolved adjacent lung, surpassing tumor.

As regards this clone: Its target is not known.

CDR1 and CDR2 (germline): SNHLY, FYNNEI. The V and J ends lost 5 bases and 2 bases respectively, with 12 bases between them. CDR3 length: 14 residues. TCRdb keeps only in-frame clones here, not all; method: immunoSEQ multiplex PCR. The data hold just over 70,000 clones, with about 90% observed a single time. Sequences were derived from peripheral blood, sampled before any cancer treatment. The V and J genes are TRBV2 and TRBJ1-1; D not resolved. The receptor was isolated from a male donor older than 55 with stage III squamous cell lung carcinoma. The CDR3 here is CASSLRTENTEAFF. Written as DNA, the CDR3 is TGTGCCAGCAGTCTAAGAACAGAAAACACTGAAGCTTTCTTT.